These 14 T cell receptor beta chains were sequenced from one sample in a study of human T cells and chemical hapten exposure. TCRdb recomputed calls from the RACE reads with MiXCR, one row per CDR3 protein. The sample carries some 96,000 distinct CDR3 sequences, less than 35% recorded once. Time point here: patch test 3, about 24 weeks after DPC sensitization. Treatment denoted: therapeutic diphenylcyclopropenone sensitization with weekly scalp DPC. The material sequenced was whole blood, taken in connection with sensitization to the hapten diphenylcyclopropenone (DPC). All receptors derive from a man between 35 and 55 years old with alopecia areata. Some clones in this sample may be carry-over from other donors' samples.

The chain has TRBV24-1 and TRBJ2-2; TRBD1 aligns across 8 bases. The V gene's germline CDR1 is KGHDR and CDR2 SFDVKD. Trimming at V came to 7 bases and at J to 2 bases, leaving 8 bases not matched to a gene. The length of the CDR3 is 16 residues. The CDR3 nucleotides are TGTGCCACCAGATCCTCGACAGGGGTAAACACCGGGGAGCTGTTTTTT. Its translation: CATRSSTGVNTGELFF.

The rearrangement joins TRBV5-1 to TRBJ1-2, with 8 nucleotides matching TRBD1. The CDR3 is made up of 14 amino acids. The junction had 3 bases not matched to a gene; V was cut back by 1 base and J by 4 bases. Germline V gene sequence: CDR1 SGHRS, CDR2 YFSETQ. The CDR3 protein is CASSLQDRGYGYTF. CDR3 sequence (DNA): TGCGCCAGCAGCTTGCAAGACAGGGGCTATGGCTACACCTTC.

This chain links TRBV7-2 with TRBJ2-1; 7 bases match TRBD1. The CDR3 runs 15 residues. Losses at the gene ends were 5 bases for V and 4 bases for J; bases not matched to a gene: 8. The V gene's germline CDR1 is SGHTA and CDR2 FQGNSA. The CDR3 DNA sequence: TGTGCCAGCAGCCCCCGGGACAGAACTTACAATGAGCAGTTCTTC. It translates to CASSPRDRTYNEQFF.

This chain joins TRBV27 and TRBJ2-1, with 10 bases aligning to TRBD2. V trimming: 4 bases; J trimming: 8 bases; junction bases outside the gene matches: 5. Germline values: CDR1 MNHEY, CDR2 SMNVEV (reference sequence). The CDR3 loop spans 14 amino acids. CDR3 loop: CASSSSGTSDEQFF. CDR3 nucleotides: TGTGCCAGCAGTTCCTCCGGGACTAGCGATGAGCAGTTCTTC.

In its sample, this clonotype was seen many times. The V gene is TRBV6-4, the J gene TRBJ2-3; 9 bases are shared with TRBD2. Germline-derived CDR1 and CDR2 are MRHNA and SNTAGT. CDR3 size: 14 residues. V was clipped by 5 bases and J by 0 bases; unmatched bases: 0. The CDR3 DNA is TGTGCCAGCAGTACTAGCGGGAGCACAGATACGCAGTATTTT. Amino acids: CASSTSGSTDTQYF.

This chain links TRBV20-1 with TRBJ2-5; 12 bases fit TRBD2. Germline-derived CDR1 and CDR2 are DFQATT and SNEGSKA (reference sequence). Unmatched junction bases numbered 4, after V lost 5 bases and J lost 0 bases. The CDR3 consists of 15 residues. The CDR3 sequence: CSASRLAGDQETQYF. DNA for the CDR3: TGCAGTGCTTCTCGACTAGCGGGAGACCAAGAGACCCAGTACTTC.

In this sample, this clonotype turned up a few times. This chain links TRBV9 with TRBJ2-3; D not resolved. The CDR3 contains 14 residues. V dropped 5 bases and J dropped 5 bases, with 15 bases sitting between them. CDR1 and CDR2 (germline): SGDLS, YYNGEE. The CDR3 nucleotides are TGTGCCAGCAGTGATGGGGTAGGCGGAGATACGCAGTATTTT. Its protein is CASSDGVGGDTQYF.

The chain links TRBV6-5 to TRBJ1-5, with no clear D. Trimming stripped 0 bases from V and 6 bases from J, with 6 bases between. Germline V gene lookup returns CDR1 MNHEY and CDR2 SVGAGI. The CDR3 has 13 residues. CDR3 sequence reads: CASSYSMVQPQHF. CDR3 in DNA: TGTGCCAGCAGTTACTCGATGGTTCAGCCCCAGCATTTT.

In DNA form, the CDR3 reads TGTGCCAGCACCTTGGGGCTAGCGGGAGATTTGTCCTGGGGTGCTGAGCAGTTCTTC. Protein: CASTLGLAGDLSWGAEQFF. V usage is TRBV28 and J usage is TRBJ2-1, with TRBD2 identical over 10 bases. With 7 bases clipped from V and 9 bases from J, the junction kept 24 bases outside the gene matches. Germline V gene lookup returns CDR1 MDHEN and CDR2 SYDVKM. The CDR3 is made up of 19 amino acids.

V and J are TRBV6-1 and TRBJ2-7; 7 bases are shared with TRBD2. V lost 1 base and J lost 12; bases outside the gene matches: 15. Per germline, CDR1 MNHNS and CDR2 SASEGT. The length of the CDR3 is 15 residues. CDR3 loop: CASSEDGGRYRWGYF. Written as DNA, the CDR3 is TGTGCCAGCAGTGAAGACGGCGGGAGATATCGATGGGGGTACTTC.

This clonotype was recorded a few times. The CDR3 spells CASTTGTSPLHF. CDR3 coding DNA: TGTGCCAGCACCACAGGGACGTCACCCCTCCACTTT. The chain is built from TRBV6-5 and TRBJ1-6; D is possibly TRBD1 (6 bases). Trimming removed 7 bases at V and 10 bases at J, with 11 bases between. From germline, CDR1 is MNHEY and CDR2 SVGAGI. This CDR3 has 12 residues.

V gene TRBV12-3 or TRBV12-4 combines with J gene TRBJ1-5; D gene ambiguous. V lost 3 bases, J lost 4 bases, and 7 bases lay in between. The CDR3 has 13 amino acids. CDR3 sequence (DNA): TGTGCCAGCAGTTTGGCCAGTAATCAGCCCCAGCATTTT. It codes for CASSLASNQPQHF.

This clonotype was seen many times. The J gene is TRBJ1-1, the V gene TRBV11-3; D gene ambiguous. Germline CDR1 is SGHNT and CDR2 is YENEEA. The V and J ends lost 1 base and 0 bases respectively, with 9 bases between them. The CDR3 runs 15 residues. CDR3: CASSLGETVNTEAFF. As DNA, the CDR3 is TGTGCCAGCAGCTTAGGGGAGACTGTGAACACTGAAGCTTTCTTT.

This chain links TRBV20-1 with TRBJ1-1; D may be TRBD1 (6 bases). Germline V gene lookup returns CDR1 DFQATT and CDR2 SNEGSKA (reference sequence). V gave up 0 bases and J gave up 10 bases, with 24 bases separating them. The CDR3 is 16 residues long. DNA of the CDR3: TGCAGTGCTAGAGACGCCACTAGAAACAGGGCGGTAGGAGCTTTCTTT. Protein: CSARDATRNRAVGAFF.